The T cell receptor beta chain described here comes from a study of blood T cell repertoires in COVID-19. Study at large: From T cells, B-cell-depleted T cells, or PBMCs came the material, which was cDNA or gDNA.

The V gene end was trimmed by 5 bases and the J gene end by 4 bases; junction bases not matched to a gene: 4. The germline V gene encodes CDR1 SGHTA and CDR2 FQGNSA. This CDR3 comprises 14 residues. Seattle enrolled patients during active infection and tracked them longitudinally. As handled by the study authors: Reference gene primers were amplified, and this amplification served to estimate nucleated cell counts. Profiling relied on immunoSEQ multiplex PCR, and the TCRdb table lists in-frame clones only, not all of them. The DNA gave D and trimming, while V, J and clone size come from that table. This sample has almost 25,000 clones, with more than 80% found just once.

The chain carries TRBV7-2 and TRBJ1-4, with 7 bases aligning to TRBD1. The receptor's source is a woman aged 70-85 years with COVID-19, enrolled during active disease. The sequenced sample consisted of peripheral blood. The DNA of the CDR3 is TGTGCCAGCAGCCAGGACAGGTATAATGAAAAACTGTTTTTT. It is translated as CASSQDRYNEKLFF.